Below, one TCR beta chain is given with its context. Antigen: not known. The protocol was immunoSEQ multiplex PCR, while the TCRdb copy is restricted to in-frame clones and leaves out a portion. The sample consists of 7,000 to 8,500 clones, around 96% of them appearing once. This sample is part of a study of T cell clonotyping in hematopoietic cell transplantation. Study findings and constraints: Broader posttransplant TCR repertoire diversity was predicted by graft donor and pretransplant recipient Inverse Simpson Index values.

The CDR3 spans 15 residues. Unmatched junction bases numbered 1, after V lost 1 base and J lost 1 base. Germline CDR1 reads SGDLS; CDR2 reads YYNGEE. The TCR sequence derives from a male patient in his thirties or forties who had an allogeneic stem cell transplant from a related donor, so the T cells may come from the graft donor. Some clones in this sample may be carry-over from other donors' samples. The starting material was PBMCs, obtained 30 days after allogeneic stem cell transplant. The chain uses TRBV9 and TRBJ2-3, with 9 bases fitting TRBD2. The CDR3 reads CASSVLAGGTDTQYF. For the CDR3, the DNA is TGTGCCAGCAGCGTATTAGCGGGGGGCACAGATACGCAGTATTTT.